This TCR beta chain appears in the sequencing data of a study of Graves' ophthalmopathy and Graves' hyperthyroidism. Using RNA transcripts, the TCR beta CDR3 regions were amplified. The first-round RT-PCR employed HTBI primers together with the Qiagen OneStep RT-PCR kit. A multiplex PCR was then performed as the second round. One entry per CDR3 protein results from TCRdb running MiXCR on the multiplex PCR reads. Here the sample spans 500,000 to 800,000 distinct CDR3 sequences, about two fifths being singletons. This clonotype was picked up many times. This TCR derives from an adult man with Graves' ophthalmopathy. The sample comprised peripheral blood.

CDR3 nucleotides: TGTGCCAGTAGTATACCGGGGGCCTACGAGCAGTACTTC. Its translation: CASSIPGAYEQYF. The rearrangement joins TRBV19 to TRBJ2-7; weak D call: TRBD2 (6 bases). CDR1 LNHDA and CDR2 SQIVND come from the germline V gene (reference sequence). There are 13 residues in the CDR3. V lost 2 bases, J lost 2 bases, and 7 bases lay in between.